Below, 32 T cell receptor beta chains from the same sample are listed, as sequenced in a study of shared clonotypes between healthy human individuals. Only in-frame clones appear in the TCRdb table, and some are missing; sequencing was by immunoSEQ multiplex PCR. The repertoire holds over a million clones, with about 76% as singletons. Source material: memory CD4+ T cells sorted from blood. The subset: CD45RA-negative fraction. These receptors were collected from a man aged 18 to 30 in good health.

This clone appeared many times. J is TRBJ2-1 and V is TRBV2; 9 bases agree with TRBD2. Germline V gene data show CDR1 as SNHLY and CDR2 as FYNNEI. This CDR3 is 20 amino acids long. The ends lost 2 bases at V and 9 bases at J; junction bases unmatched: 23. The CDR3 protein is CASSEQRGASVSIRLGEQFF. CDR3 coding DNA: TGTGCCAGCAGTGAACAGCGGGGGGCCTCGGTTTCGATTCGTTTGGGTGAGCAGTTCTTC.

The chain has TRBV6-5 and TRBJ1-5; perhaps TRBD1 as D (6 bases). V gave up 6 bases and J gave up 3 bases, with 12 bases separating them. CDR1 and CDR2 (germline): MNHEY, SVGAGI. This CDR3 has 14 amino acids. The CDR3 loop is CASRQTGYNQPQHF. CDR3 coding DNA: TGTGCCAGCAGGCAGACAGGATACAATCAGCCCCAGCATTTT.

Note on this clone: The same CDR3 can be traced to other DNA sequences in this sample. J is TRBJ2-1 and V is TRBV5-1; D could derive from TRBD1 or TRBD2 (5 bases each). The CDR3 length is 16 residues. V was shortened by 1 base and J by 0 bases, with 11 bases between the two germline ends. CDR1 is SGHRS and CDR2 is YFSETQ in the germline V gene. CDR3: CASSLYSGSSYNEQFF. In nucleotides, the CDR3 is TGCGCCAGCAGCTTGTATTCAGGGAGCTCCTACAATGAGCAGTTCTTC.

J is TRBJ1-2 and V is TRBV12-5; TRBD1 might be the D (6 bases). V was clipped by 0 bases and J by 8 bases, with 10 bases between them. Germline V lookup: CDR1 LGHNT, CDR2 FRNRAP. This CDR3 comprises 13 residues. For the CDR3, the DNA is TGTGCTAGTGGTTTGGTACCAGGGGAGGGCTACACCTTC. It encodes CASGLVPGEGYTF.

The chain employs TRBV23-1 and TRBJ2-7; perhaps D is TRBD1 or TRBD2 (5 bases each). TRBV23-1 is treated as an ORF (open reading frame) with a function not yet certain. CDR3 size: 20 residues. V lost 1 base and J 3 bases, leaving 28 bases between the germline ends. The CDR3 protein is CASSQLDRDAPRHGFYEQYF. The CDR3 nucleotides are TGCGCCAGCAGTCAATTGGACCGGGACGCTCCCCGCCATGGGTTCTACGAGCAGTACTTC.

Only a few counts were recorded for this clone. This chain connects TRBV5-4 to TRBJ2-5, with D possibly being TRBD1 (5 bases). The ends were cut back, 9 bases at V and 5 bases at J, with 14 bases in the middle. Germline assignment: CDR1 SGHNT and CDR2 YYREEE (reference sequence). This CDR3 region has 12 residues. This chain's CDR3 is CATSLGRETQYF. CDR3 DNA: TGTGCCACCTCCTTGGGGCGGGAGACCCAGTACTTC. Full variable domain (remainder filled in from reference TRBV5-4 and TRBJ2-5): ETGVTQSPTHLIKTRGQQVTLRCSSQSGHNTVSWYQQALGQGPQFIFQYYREEENGRGNFPPRFSGLQFPNYSSELNVNALELDDSALYLCATSLGRETQYFGPGTRLLVL.

This clone has just one count. The V gene is TRBV5-4, the J gene TRBJ2-3; 11 nucleotides line up with TRBD2. The CDR3 runs 16 residues. V lost 4 bases and J lost 1; bases outside the gene matches: 5. Per germline, CDR1 SGHNT and CDR2 YYREEE (reference sequence). CDR3: CASSTPGLAGTDTQYF. The CDR3 nucleotides read TGTGCCAGCAGCACTCCGGGACTAGCGGGCACAGATACGCAGTATTTT.

This clone appeared once. CDR3 DNA: TGTGCCAGCAGTTTAGTCACAAACACCGGGGAGCTGTTTTTT. Its protein product is CASSLVTNTGELFF. The chain couples TRBV28 to TRBJ2-2; D unresolved. The V gene's germline CDR1 is MDHEN and CDR2 SYDVKM. The CDR3 is made up of 14 amino acids. V lost 2 bases, J lost 2 bases, and 6 bases lay in between.

This clone was detected only once. The chain recombines TRBV21-1 with TRBJ2-1; the D call in the table, TRBD1, was not verified against the DNA. TRBV21-1 is marked as a pseudogene. This CDR3 spans 19 amino acids. The CDR3 is CASSSRPAGKGWVYNEQFF. In nucleotides, the CDR3 is TGTGCCAGCAGCTCCCGCCCTGCAGGGAAAGGGTGGGTCTACAATGAGCAGTTCTTC.

The chain has TRBV29-1 and TRBJ1-1, with 9 bases fitting TRBD1. CDR3 size: 12 residues. V trimming: 8 bases; J trimming: 7 bases; junction bases outside the gene matches: 8. The germline V gene encodes CDR1 SQVTM and CDR2 ANQGSEA. CDR3 sequence reads: CSPWGQGLEAFF. The CDR3 coding sequence is TGCAGCCCTTGGGGACAGGGCCTTGAAGCTTTCTTT.

V usage is TRBV18 and J usage is TRBJ2-2; 8 bases line up with TRBD1. Germline V CDR1 and CDR2: KGHSH, LQKENI. V lost 4 bases, J lost 4 bases, and 11 bases stayed unmatched. The CDR3 runs to 17 residues. Written as DNA, the CDR3 is TGTGCCAGCTCACGAACTCAGGGGGCTGCTGCCACCGGGGAGCTGTTTTTT. Protein sequence: CASSRTQGAAATGELFF.

This clone showed up just a few times. The sample carries other DNA sequences with the same CDR3. CDR3 in DNA: TGTGCCAGTAGTATTGGTCGGAACACCGGGGAGCTGTTTTTT. This gives the protein CASSIGRNTGELFF. The J gene is TRBJ2-2, the V gene TRBV19, with no clear D. V was shortened by 3 bases and J by 1 base, with 6 bases between the two germline ends. The germline CDR1 and CDR2 sequences are LNHDA and SQIVND (reference sequence). This CDR3 comprises 14 residues.

This clone was counted between two and nine times. The gene calls are TRBV5-6 and TRBJ1-5, with a possible D match to TRBD1 (5 bases). V lost 4 bases, J lost 0 bases, and 11 bases lay in between. This CDR3 has 15 amino acids. Germline loops: CDR1 SGHDT, CDR2 YYEEEE. The CDR3 sequence is CASSLGAPSNQPQHF. The CDR3 DNA reads as TGTGCCAGCAGCCTAGGGGCGCCTAGCAATCAGCCCCAGCATTTT.

The rearrangement links TRBV2 to TRBJ1-5, with no clear D. There are 16 residues in the CDR3. V lost 6 bases to trimming and J lost 0 bases, with 15 bases between them. The germline gives CDR1 SNHLY, CDR2 FYNNEI. The DNA for the CDR3 is TGTGCCAGCAGAGGGAAAACCGGATATAGCAATCAGCCCCAGCATTTT. Protein: CASRGKTGYSNQPQHF.

The V call is TRBV5-6, the J call TRBJ1-1; possible D gene TRBD1, 5 bases. CDR1 and CDR2 from the germline V gene are SGHDT and YYEEEE. This CDR3 region has 13 residues. The germline V and J ends were trimmed by 4 bases and 3 bases, with 10 bases remaining between them. CDR3 in amino acids: CASSTGTDTEAFF. The CDR3 region has the DNA TGTGCCAGCAGCACCGGGACCGACACTGAAGCTTTCTTT.

The J gene is TRBJ2-7, the V gene TRBV6-6, with D maybe TRBD1 (6 bases). The germline gives CDR1 MNHNY, CDR2 SVGAGI (reference sequence). This CDR3 region has 16 residues. Trimming removed 5 bases from V and 6 bases from J, with 23 bases in between. The CDR3 DNA sequence: TGTGCCAGCAGTCCACCCGGACAGACCCTGGTGGGCGAGCAGTACTTC. Its translation is CASSPPGQTLVGEQYF.

CDR3 sequence (DNA): TGTGCCAGTAGTCCCACCGTCAATGAGCAGTTCTTC. Protein sequence: CASSPTVNEQFF. J is TRBJ2-1 and V is TRBV19; the D is unclear. Germline V gives CDR1 LNHDA, CDR2 SQIVND (reference sequence). Trimming took off 5 bases at V and 6 bases at J, with 8 bases between the two ends. CDR3 length: 12 amino acids.

The chain links TRBV15 to TRBJ2-1; 15 bases map to TRBD2. V shed 5 bases and J 7 bases; nucleotides not matched to a gene: 9. Germline assignment: CDR1 LNHNV and CDR2 YYDKDF (reference sequence). This CDR3 has 17 residues. The DNA for the CDR3 is TGTGCCACCAGCCCACGGACTAGCGGGAGGGCGGTAAATGAGCAGTTCTTC. Amino acids: CATSPRTSGRAVNEQFF. Using reference TRBV15 and TRBJ2-1 for the parts outside the CDR3, the full variable domain is DAMVIQNPRYQVTQFGKPVTLSCSQTLNHNVMYWYQQKSSQAPKLLFHYYDKDFNNEADTPDNFQSRRPNTSFCFLDIRSPGLGDTAMYLCATSPRTSGRAVNEQFFGPGTRLTVL.

This sequence joins TRBV11-2 and TRBJ2-2; tentatively, D is TRBD2 (7 bases). This CDR3 has 15 amino acids. CDR1 and CDR2 (germline): SGHAT, FQNNGV. Deletions cut 4 bases from V and 1 base from J, with 10 bases between. CDR3 nucleotide sequence: TGTGCCAGCAGCTGGCGGGGGCTGAACACCGGGGAGCTGTTTTTT. Translated: CASSWRGLNTGELFF.

The V call is TRBV13, the J call TRBJ2-2, with D possibly matching TRBD1 (6 bases). This CDR3 comprises 16 residues. Germline V gives CDR1 PRHDT, CDR2 FYEKMQ (reference sequence). With 5 bases removed from V and 0 bases from J, the gap between germline ends came to 13 bases. The CDR3 here is CASSLMGTTNTGELFF. The CDR3, as DNA: TGTGCCAGCAGCCTAATGGGGACAACGAACACCGGGGAGCTGTTTTTT. Combining the CDR3 with reference TRBV13 and TRBJ2-2 gives the whole variable domain AAGVIQSPRHLIKEKRETATLKCYPIPRHDTVYWYQQGPGQDPQFLISFYEKMQSDKGSIPDRFSAQQFSDYHSELNMSSLELGDSALYFCASSLMGTTNTGELFFGEGSRLTVL.

The V call is TRBV9, the J call TRBJ1-1, with 9 bases matching TRBD1. Germline V gives CDR1 SGDLS, CDR2 YYNGEE. Trimming at V came to 4 bases and at J to 5 bases, leaving 6 bases not matched to a gene. CDR3 length: 14 amino acids. CDR3 bases: TGTGCCAGCAGCCTTGGGACAGGGCGGACTGAAGCTTTCTTT. Translation gives CASSLGTGRTEAFF.

J is TRBJ1-4 and V is TRBV5-1, with 9 positions matching TRBD1. Trimming removed 4 bases from V and 5 bases from J; junction bases left unmatched: 3. This CDR3 is 14 amino acids long. The germline gives CDR1 SGHRS, CDR2 YFSETQ. The CDR3 reads CASSITGGNEKLFF. As DNA, the CDR3 is TGCGCCAGCAGCATAACAGGGGGCAATGAAAAACTGTTTTTT.

The chain combines TRBV11-2 with TRBJ2-7; 7 nucleotides agree with TRBD2. The CDR3 has 17 residues. J was trimmed by 2 bases and V by 1 base; bases with no gene match: 11. In germline, CDR1 is SGHAT, CDR2 FQNNGV. The CDR3 protein is CASSLAGWASGAYEQYF. CDR3 bases: TGTGCCAGCAGCTTAGCAGGTTGGGCTAGCGGCGCCTACGAGCAGTACTTC.

V usage is TRBV28 and J usage is TRBJ1-5; D is perhaps TRBD1 (5 bases). CDR1 MDHEN and CDR2 SYDVKM come from the germline V gene. V lost 8 bases and J lost 4, with 21 bases in between. The CDR3 is made up of 16 amino acids. CDR3 in amino acids: CASRSYGRQMNQPQHF. CDR3 in DNA: TGTGCCAGCCGATCTTACGGACGACAGATGAATCAGCCCCAGCATTTT. Full variable domain (rest looked up from reference TRBV28 and TRBJ1-5): DVKVTQSSRYLVKRTGEKVFLECVQDMDHENMFWYRQDPGLGLRLIYFSYDVKMKEKGDIPEGYSVSREKKERFSLILESASTNQTSMYLCASRSYGRQMNQPQHFGDGTRLSIL.

CDR3 DNA: TGTGCCAGCTCACTGGGGACAGGTGATGCGGAGACCCAGTACTTC. It is translated as CASSLGTGDAETQYF. J is TRBJ2-5 and V is TRBV18; 8 bases align to TRBD1. Germline trimming cut 4 bases from V and 5 bases from J; bases unmatched to any gene: 9. Looked up from germline, CDR1 is KGHSH and CDR2 is LQKENI. The CDR3 covers 15 residues. Looking up the rest from reference TRBV18 and TRBJ2-5 gives the full variable domain: NAGVMQNPRHLVRRRGQEARLRCSPMKGHSHVYWYRQLPEEGLKFMVYLQKENIIDESGMPKERFSAEFPKEGPSILRIQQVVRGDSAAYFCASSLGTGDAETQYFGPGTRLLVL.

Remarks on this clone: At the DNA level, this CDR3 is encoded by other sequences in the same sample as well. This chain connects TRBV5-1 to TRBJ1-3, with unresolved D. The V end was cut by 0 bases, the J end by 0 bases, with 4 bases between. Germline values: CDR1 SGHRS, CDR2 YFSETQ. The CDR3 loop spans 14 amino acids. The CDR3 nucleotides read TGCGCCAGCAGCTTGGGAATCTCTGGAAACACCATATATTTT. Translating gives CASSLGISGNTIYF.

V usage is TRBV7-2 and J usage is TRBJ2-7; 10 bases agree with TRBD2. V shed 1 base and J 6 bases; nucleotides not matched to a gene: 6. The CDR3 is 15 amino acids. Germline V gives CDR1 SGHTA, CDR2 FQGNSA. CDR3 sequence reads: CASSLGVAGGFEQYF. DNA for the CDR3: TGTGCCAGCAGCTTAGGGGTAGCGGGAGGTTTCGAGCAGTACTTC.

This chain uses TRBV7-2 with TRBJ2-2; no clear D. CDR1 and CDR2 (germline): SGHTA, FQGNSA. CDR3 length: 18 residues. Between the trimmed V and J ends, which lost 1 base and 0 bases, there was a span of 15 bases. The CDR3 sequence is CASSLGARLGSNTGELFF. DNA for the CDR3: TGTGCCAGCAGCTTAGGGGCTAGGCTGGGTTCGAACACCGGGGAGCTGTTTTTT.

The V gene is TRBV5-4, the J gene TRBJ2-7; a possible D gene is TRBD1 (6 bases). V lost 4 bases to trimming and J lost 3 bases, with 11 bases between them. The CDR3 length is 13 residues. The germline V gene encodes CDR1 SGHNT and CDR2 YYREEE (reference sequence). Here the CDR3 DNA reads TGTGCCAGCAGCCTGGACAGCCACTACGAGCAGTACTTC. Its translation is CASSLDSHYEQYF.

This clone was recorded only once. This chain joins TRBV2 and TRBJ2-5; D unclear. The V gene lost 10 bases and the J gene lost 3 bases, with 24 bases spanning the gap. Germline V gene sequence: CDR1 SNHLY, CDR2 FYNNEI. CDR3 length equals 16 residues. DNA of the CDR3: TGTGCCATCAAGGGTCTTGTCGGGCAACCCAAAGAGACCCAGTACTTC. Protein product: CAIKGLVGQPKETQYF.

The V and J genes are TRBV28 and TRBJ1-2; tentatively, D is TRBD1 (6 bases). In germline, CDR1 is MDHEN, CDR2 SYDVKM. The V end was cut by 8 bases, the J end by 7 bases, with 20 bases between. There are 14 residues in the CDR3. CDR3 sequence: CASYWEGVSGGYTF. In nucleotides, the CDR3 is TGTGCCAGCTATTGGGAGGGGGTTTCAGGTGGCTACACCTTC.

This clone was seen ten or more times. This rearrangement joins TRBV30 to TRBJ2-2; 7 bases match TRBD2. Trimming took 3 bases from V and 7 from J; bases not matched to a gene: 17. CDR1 and CDR2 from the germline V gene are GTSNPN and SVGIG (reference sequence). The CDR3 totals 17 residues. CDR3 sequence: CAWRFFGGSLGFGELFF. CDR3 DNA: TGTGCCTGGAGATTTTTCGGGGGGTCCCTGGGATTCGGGGAGCTGTTTTTT.